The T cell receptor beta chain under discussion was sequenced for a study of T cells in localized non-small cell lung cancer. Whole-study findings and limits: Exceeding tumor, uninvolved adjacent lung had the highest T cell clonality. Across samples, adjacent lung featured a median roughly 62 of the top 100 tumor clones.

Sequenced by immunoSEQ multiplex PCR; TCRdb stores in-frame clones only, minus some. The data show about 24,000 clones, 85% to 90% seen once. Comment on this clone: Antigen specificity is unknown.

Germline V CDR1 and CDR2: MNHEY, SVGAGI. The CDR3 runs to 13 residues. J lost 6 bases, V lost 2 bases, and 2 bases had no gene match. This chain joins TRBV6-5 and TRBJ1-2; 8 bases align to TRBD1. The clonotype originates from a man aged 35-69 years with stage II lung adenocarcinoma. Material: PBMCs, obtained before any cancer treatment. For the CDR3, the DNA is TGTGCCAGCAGTTACGGACAGGGAGATGGCTACACCTTC. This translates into CASSYGQGDGYTF.